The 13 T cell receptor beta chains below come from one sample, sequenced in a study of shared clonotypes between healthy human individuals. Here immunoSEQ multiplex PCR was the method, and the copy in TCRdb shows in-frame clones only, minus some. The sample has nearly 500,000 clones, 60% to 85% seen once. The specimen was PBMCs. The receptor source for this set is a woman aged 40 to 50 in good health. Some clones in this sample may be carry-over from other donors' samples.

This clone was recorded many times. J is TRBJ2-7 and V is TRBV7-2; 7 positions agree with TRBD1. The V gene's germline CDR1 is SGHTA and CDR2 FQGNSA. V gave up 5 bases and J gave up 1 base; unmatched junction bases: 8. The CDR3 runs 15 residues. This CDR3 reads CASSIRDSMSYEQYF. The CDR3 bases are TGTGCCAGCAGCATCCGGGACAGTATGTCCTACGAGCAGTACTTC.

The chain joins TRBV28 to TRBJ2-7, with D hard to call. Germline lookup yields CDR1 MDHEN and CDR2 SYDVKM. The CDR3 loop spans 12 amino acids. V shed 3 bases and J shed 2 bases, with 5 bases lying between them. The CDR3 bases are TGTGCCAGCAGTTTCCTAACCTACGAGCAGTACTTC. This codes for CASSFLTYEQYF. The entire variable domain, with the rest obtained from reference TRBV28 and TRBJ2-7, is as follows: DVKVTQSSRYLVKRTGEKVFLECVQDMDHENMFWYRQDPGLGLRLIYFSYDVKMKEKGDIPEGYSVSREKKERFSLILESASTNQTSMYLCASSFLTYEQYFGPGTRLTVT.

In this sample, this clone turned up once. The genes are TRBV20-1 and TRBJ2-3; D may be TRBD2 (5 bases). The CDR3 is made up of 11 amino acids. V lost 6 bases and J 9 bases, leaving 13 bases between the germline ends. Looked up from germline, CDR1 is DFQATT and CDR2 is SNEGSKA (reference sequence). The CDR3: CSATILATQYF. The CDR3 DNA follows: TGCAGTGCAACTATCCTAGCAACGCAGTATTTT.

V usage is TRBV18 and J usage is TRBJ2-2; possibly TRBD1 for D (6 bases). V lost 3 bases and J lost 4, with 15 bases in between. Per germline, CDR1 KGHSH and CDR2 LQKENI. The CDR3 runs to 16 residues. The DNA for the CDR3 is TGTGCCAGCTCACCTATCCTTACAGGGCGCACCGGGGAGCTGTTTTTT. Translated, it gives CASSPILTGRTGELFF.

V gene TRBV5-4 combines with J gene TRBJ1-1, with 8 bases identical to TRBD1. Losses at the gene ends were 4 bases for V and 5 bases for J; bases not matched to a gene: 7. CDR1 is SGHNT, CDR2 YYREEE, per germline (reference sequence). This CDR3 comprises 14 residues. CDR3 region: CASSPRQGLTEAFF. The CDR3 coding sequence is TGTGCCAGCAGCCCCCGACAGGGGCTAACTGAAGCTTTCTTT.

The CDR3 loop is CAWSVRQNQPQHF. The DNA of the CDR3 is TGTGCCTGGAGTGTAAGGCAGAATCAGCCCCAGCATTTT. The rearrangement uses TRBV30 and TRBJ1-5; unclear D gene. The germline V and J ends were trimmed by 0 bases and 4 bases, with 7 bases remaining between them. Germline assignment: CDR1 GTSNPN and CDR2 SVGIG (reference sequence). The CDR3 loop spans 13 amino acids.

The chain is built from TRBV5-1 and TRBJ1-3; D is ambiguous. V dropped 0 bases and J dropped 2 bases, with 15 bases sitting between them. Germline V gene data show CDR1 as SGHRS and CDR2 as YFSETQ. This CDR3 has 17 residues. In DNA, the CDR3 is TGCGCCAGCAGCTTGGTCAGTTCTCCCAATACTGGAAACACCATATATTTT. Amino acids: CASSLVSSPNTGNTIYF.

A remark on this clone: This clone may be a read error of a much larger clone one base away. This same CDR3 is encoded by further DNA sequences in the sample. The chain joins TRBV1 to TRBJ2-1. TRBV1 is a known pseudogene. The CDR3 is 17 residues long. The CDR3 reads CTSSQAGGFGSYNEQFF. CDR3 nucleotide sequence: TGCACCAGCAGCCAGGCCGGGGGCTTTGGGTCCTACAATGAGCAGTTCTTC.

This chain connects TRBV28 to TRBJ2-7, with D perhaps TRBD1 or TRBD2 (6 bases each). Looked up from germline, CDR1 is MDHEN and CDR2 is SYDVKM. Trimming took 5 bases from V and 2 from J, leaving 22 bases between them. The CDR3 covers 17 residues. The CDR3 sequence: CASSLPPRGVRTYEQYF. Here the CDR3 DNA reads TGTGCCAGCAGTCTACCACCTAGGGGGGTAAGAACCTACGAGCAGTACTTC.

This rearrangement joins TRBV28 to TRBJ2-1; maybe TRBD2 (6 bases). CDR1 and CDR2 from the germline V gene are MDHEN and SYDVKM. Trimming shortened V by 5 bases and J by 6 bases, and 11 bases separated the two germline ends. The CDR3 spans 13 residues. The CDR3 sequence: CASSGGTINEQFF. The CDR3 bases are TGTGCCAGCAGTGGAGGGACCATCAATGAGCAGTTCTTC. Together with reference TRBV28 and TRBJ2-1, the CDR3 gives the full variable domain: DVKVTQSSRYLVKRTGEKVFLECVQDMDHENMFWYRQDPGLGLRLIYFSYDVKMKEKGDIPEGYSVSREKKERFSLILESASTNQTSMYLCASSGGTINEQFFGPGTRLTVL.

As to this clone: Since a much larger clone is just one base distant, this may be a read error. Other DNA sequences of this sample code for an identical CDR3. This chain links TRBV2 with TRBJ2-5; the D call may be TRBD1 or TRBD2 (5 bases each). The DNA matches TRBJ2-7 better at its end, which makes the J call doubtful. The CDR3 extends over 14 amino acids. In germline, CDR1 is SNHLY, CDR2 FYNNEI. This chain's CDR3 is CASSRGPAGYEQYF. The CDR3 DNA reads TGTGCAAGCAGTAGGGGCCCGGCGGGCTACGAGCAGTACTTC.

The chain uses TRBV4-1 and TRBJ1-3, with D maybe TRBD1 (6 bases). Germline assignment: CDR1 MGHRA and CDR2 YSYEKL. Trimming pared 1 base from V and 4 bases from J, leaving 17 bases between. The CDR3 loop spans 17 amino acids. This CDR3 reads CASSQVLGGSAGNTIYF. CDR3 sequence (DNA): TGCGCCAGCAGCCAAGTTTTGGGGGGCTCGGCCGGAAACACCATATATTTT.

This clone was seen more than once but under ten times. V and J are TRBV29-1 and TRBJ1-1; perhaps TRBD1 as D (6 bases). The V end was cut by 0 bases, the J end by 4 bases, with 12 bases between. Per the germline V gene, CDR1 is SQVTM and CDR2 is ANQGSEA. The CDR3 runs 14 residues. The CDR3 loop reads CSVEENGGATEAFF. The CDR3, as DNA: TGCAGCGTTGAAGAAAACGGGGGGGCCACTGAAGCTTTCTTT.